The 16 T cell receptor beta chains below all came from one sample that was sequenced in a study of T cells after yellow fever vaccination. TCRdb itself ran the 5' RACE reads through MiXCR, one entry per CDR3 protein. Among some 290,000 distinct CDR3 sequences listed, around 10% were seen once. This sample comprised CD4+ T cells sorted from PBMCs, obtained 45 days after the yellow fever booster vaccination. The receptors shown here come from a man younger than 30 who received the YFV17D yellow fever vaccine.

This clonotype was counted ten times or more. In nucleotides, the CDR3 is TGTGCCAGCAGCACAACCGTTTCGGGGGACGACGAGCAGTACTTC. Protein sequence: CASSTTVSGDDEQYF. The chain has TRBV5-5 and TRBJ2-7, with D tentatively TRBD2 (6 bases). CDR1 is SGHKS, CDR2 YYEKEE, per germline (reference sequence). The V end was cut by 4 bases, the J end by 5 bases, with 19 bases between. This CDR3 is 15 amino acids long. Looking up the rest from reference TRBV5-5 and TRBJ2-7 gives the full variable domain: DAGVTQSPTHLIKTRGQQVTLRCSPISGHKSVSWYQQVLGQGPQFIFQYYEKEERGRGNFPDRFSARQFPNYSSELNVNALLLGDSALYLCASSTTVSGDDEQYFGPGTRLTVT.

The V gene is TRBV18, the J gene TRBJ2-4; no firm D call. Germline CDR1 is KGHSH and CDR2 is LQKENI. CDR3 length: 15 amino acids. Trimming removed 0 bases from V and 9 bases from J, with 15 bases in between. The chain's CDR3 is CASSPPTRVQSIQYF. The CDR3 nucleotides read TGTGCCAGCTCACCACCGACCCGGGTACAAAGCATTCAGTACTTC.

This clonotype was seen a handful of times. V and J are TRBV24-1 and TRBJ1-3; no definite D call. This CDR3 has 15 amino acids. Germline V gene lookup returns CDR1 KGHDR and CDR2 SFDVKD. Trimming left V 5 bases short and J 0 bases short, with 10 bases between. This CDR3 reads CATSASGSSGNTIYF. The CDR3 coding sequence is TGTGCCACCAGTGCTAGCGGGAGCTCTGGAAACACCATATATTTT.

This clonotype has only a few counts. The chain uses TRBV4-1 and TRBJ1-4; a weak D match, TRBD1 (5 bases). Between the trimmed V and J ends, which lost 1 base and 8 bases, there was a span of 11 bases. The CDR3 has 14 amino acids. Germline loops: CDR1 MGHRA, CDR2 YSYEKL. CDR3 nucleotides: TGCGCCAGCAGCCAAGTGAGCAGGGTGGAAAAACTGTTTTTT. Amino acid sequence: CASSQVSRVEKLFF.

This clonotype was seen repeatedly, ten times or more. The chain uses TRBV12-3 or TRBV12-4 and TRBJ1-3; D gene unclear. Between the trimmed V and J ends, which lost 5 bases and 0 bases, there was a span of 14 bases. The CDR3 length is 16 residues. This CDR3 reads CASSRDDLRSGNTIYF. The CDR3 coding sequence is TGTGCCAGCAGTCGTGACGACCTACGCTCTGGAAACACCATATATTTT.

Concerning this clonotype itself: A much bigger clone sits one base away, suggesting this may be a read error. CDR3 sequence reads: CASSLDHPFGYTF. In DNA form, the CDR3 reads TGTGCCAGCAGCTTGGACCACCCGTTTGGCTACACCTTC. The chain joins TRBV5-5 to TRBJ1-2; D gene unclear. Trimming shortened V by 0 bases and J by 7 bases, and 10 bases separated the two germline ends. The V gene's germline CDR1 is SGHKS and CDR2 YYEKEE (reference sequence). This CDR3 has 13 residues. The full variable domain, completed using reference TRBV5-5 and TRBJ1-2, is DAGVTQSPTHLIKTRGQQVTLRCSPISGHKSVSWYQQVLGQGPQFIFQYYEKEERGRGNFPDRFSARQFPNYSSELNVNALLLGDSALYLCASSLDHPFGYTFGSGTRLTVV.

This clonotype appeared a few times. In DNA form, the CDR3 reads TGTGCCAGCAGCCCTCAATCCTACGAGCAGTACTTC. Translating it yields CASSPQSYEQYF. This sequence joins TRBV6-2 or TRBV6-3 and TRBJ2-7; unclear D gene. This CDR3 has 12 amino acids. The V gene lost 6 bases and the J gene lost 1 base, with 7 bases spanning the gap. Germline lookup yields CDR1 MNHEY and CDR2 SVGEGT.

This clonotype has just a few counts. V is TRBV4-3 and J is TRBJ1-2; unclear D gene. Between the trimmed V and J ends, which lost 0 bases and 8 bases, there was a span of 10 bases. Germline-derived CDR1 and CDR2 are LGHNA and YSLEER. The CDR3 has 13 amino acids. The CDR3, as DNA: TGCGCCAGCAGCCAAGAACAAGGGATAGGCTACACCTTC. Translated: CASSQEQGIGYTF.

This clonotype showed up many times. The V gene is TRBV20-1, the J gene TRBJ1-5, with D possibly being TRBD1 (6 bases). Trimming cost V 6 bases and J 3 bases, with 18 bases left between them. The CDR3 has 15 residues. Germline loops: CDR1 DFQATT, CDR2 SNEGSKA (reference sequence). This CDR3 is CSAPGGGTPNQPQHF. In DNA, the CDR3 is TGCAGTGCCCCGGGCGGGGGGACACCCAATCAGCCCCAGCATTTT.

The chain recombines TRBV9 with TRBJ2-7, with D possibly being TRBD1 (6 bases). The CDR3 sequence is 15 residues long. From germline, CDR1 is SGDLS and CDR2 YYNGEE. V was clipped by 0 bases and J by 4 bases, with 14 bases between them. This chain's CDR3 is CASSVDDRTAYEQYF. As DNA, the CDR3 is TGTGCCAGCAGCGTAGACGACAGGACCGCTTACGAGCAGTACTTC.

The V and J genes are TRBV7-2 and TRBJ1-1; the D gene is possibly TRBD1 (5 bases). CDR1 and CDR2 (germline): SGHTA, FQGNSA. This CDR3 region has 14 residues. Trimming took 3 bases from V and 7 from J, leaving 15 bases between them. The CDR3 nucleotides read TGTGCCAGCAGCTTCAGGCCGCACGGGGGTGAAGCTTTCTTT. Encoded protein: CASSFRPHGGEAFF.

This clonotype was recorded at least ten times. The chain links TRBV5-6 to TRBJ1-1, with D possibly being TRBD1 (6 bases). The V gene's germline CDR1 is SGHDT and CDR2 YYEEEE. This CDR3 contains 13 residues. Trimming shortened V by 6 bases and J by 3 bases, and 12 bases separated the two germline ends. DNA for the CDR3: TGTGCCAGCACCCTGGACAGATACACTGAAGCTTTCTTT. Its protein is CASTLDRYTEAFF.

This clonotype was seen repeatedly, ten times or more. V gene TRBV6-6 combines with J gene TRBJ2-2, with TRBD1 matching 8 bases. The length of the CDR3 is 14 residues. The germline V gene encodes CDR1 MNHNY and CDR2 SVGAGI (reference sequence). Germline trimming cut 5 bases from V and 3 bases from J; bases unmatched to any gene: 2. DNA of the CDR3: TGTGCCAGCAGTCAGACAGGGGACACCGGGGAGCTGTTTTTT. Protein: CASSQTGDTGELFF.

The V gene is TRBV6-6, the J gene TRBJ2-3; D call uncertain. V was cut by 8 bases and J by 5 bases, with 17 bases left in between. The CDR3 is 14 residues long. CDR1 and CDR2 from the germline V gene are MNHNY and SVGAGI (reference sequence). The CDR3 is CASSTSAVVDTQYF. CDR3 in DNA: TGTGCCAGCTCAACCTCGGCCGTGGTAGATACGCAGTATTTT.

This clonotype was seen repeatedly, ten times or more. This chain joins TRBV6-5 and TRBJ1-3, with TRBD1 as a possible D gene (5 bases). In germline, CDR1 is MNHEY, CDR2 SVGAGI. The CDR3 spans 14 residues. With 5 bases removed from V and 3 bases from J, the gap between germline ends came to 11 bases. The CDR3 DNA is TGTGCCAGCAGTCGTACGAGGGGTGGAAACACCATATATTTT. Translation gives CASSRTRGGNTIYF.

V is TRBV6-1 and J is TRBJ1-2, with no clear D. Germline V lookup: CDR1 MNHNS, CDR2 SASEGT. CDR3 length: 13 residues. Trimming took off 5 bases at V and 3 bases at J, with 10 bases between the two ends. CDR3 loop: CASSTDGYYGYTF. The DNA for the CDR3 is TGTGCCAGCAGTACGGACGGGTACTATGGCTACACCTTC.